One sample yielded the 27 T cell receptor beta chains listed below, sequenced in a study of esophageal squamous cell carcinoma under preoperative chemotherapy. TCRdb passed the PCR reads through MiXCR, listing each CDR3 protein once. Among 34,000 or so distinct CDR3 sequences listed, 40% to 60% were seen once. Specified time point: after preoperative PTX-NDP chemotherapy. This sample was gathered from a patient given preoperative chemotherapy. These receptors all stem from a human donor with esophageal squamous cell carcinoma. The donor label of this sample is uncertain.

About this clonotype itself: One end of the junction fails to match germline, which may point to a read error. J is TRBJ2-7 and V is TRBV5-1; D tentatively fits TRBD1 or TRBD2 (5 bases each). Per the germline V gene, CDR1 is SGHRS and CDR2 is YFSETQ. The CDR3 covers 11 residues. CDR3 protein: CASSLWGLGKF. Written as DNA, the CDR3 is TGCGCCAGCAGCTTGTGGGGGTTGGGGAAGTTC.

This clonotype was observed at least ten times. The chain is built from TRBV7-6 and TRBJ2-5, with TRBD1 identical over 11 bases. Germline V gene lookup returns CDR1 SGHVS and CDR2 FNYEAQ. V lost 5 bases, J lost 6 bases, and 8 bases stayed unmatched. This CDR3 is 15 amino acids long. The CDR3 here is CASSPLGTGGKTQYF. The CDR3 DNA reads as TGTGCCAGCAGCCCTCTCGGGACAGGGGGAAAGACCCAGTACTTC.

This chain's CDR3 is CASSSTSGGFYEQYF. In DNA form, the CDR3 reads TGTGCCAGCAGCTCGACTAGTGGGGGTTTCTACGAGCAGTACTTC. The chain is built from TRBV7-9 and TRBJ2-7; maybe TRBD2 (6 bases). With 4 bases removed from V and 3 bases from J, the gap between germline ends came to 16 bases. CDR1 is SEHNR, CDR2 FQNEAQ, per germline (reference sequence). The CDR3 covers 15 residues.

This chain joins TRBV6-1 and TRBJ2-1; 8 bases map to TRBD2. Germline V gene sequence: CDR1 MNHNS, CDR2 SASEGT. Unmatched junction bases numbered 13, after V lost 7 bases and J lost 8 bases. This CDR3 has 15 amino acids. CDR3 nucleotide sequence: TGTGCCAGCACCCATGAAGCGGGAGTCGCCTATGAGCAGTTCTTC. Translating gives CASTHEAGVAYEQFF.

V and J are TRBV7-2 and TRBJ2-4, with 9 bases identical to TRBD2. Germline assignment: CDR1 SGHTA and CDR2 FQGNSA. Trimming removed 2 bases from V and 10 bases from J; junction bases left unmatched: 12. The CDR3 extends over 16 amino acids. The CDR3 DNA follows: TGTGCCAGCAGCTTAACTAGCGGGCGTGCCCATGAGATTCAGTACTTC. This translates into CASSLTSGRAHEIQYF. Variable domain in full (rest from reference TRBV7-2 and TRBJ2-4): GAGVSQSPSNKVTEKGKDVELRCDPISGHTALYWYRQSLGQGLEFLIYFQGNSAPDKSGLPSDRFSAERTGGSVSTLTIQRTQQEDSAVYLCASSLTSGRAHEIQYFGAGTRLSVL.

This chain joins TRBV7-2 and TRBJ2-3; no definite D call. The J call could be wrong; TRBJ2-7 is a better fit for the DNA end. The germline V gene encodes CDR1 SGHTA and CDR2 FQGNSA. The CDR3 is 12 residues long. CDR3 protein: CASSSGKDMQYF. The CDR3 DNA is TGTGCCAGCAGCTCAGGCAAAGATATGCAGTACTTC.

In the case of this clonotype: The CDR3 carries no conserved terminal phenylalanine or tryptophan, so it likely arises from a read error. The DNA is left out, because the CDR3 cannot be placed on it with certainty; the CDR3 is given as TCRdb lists it. V and J are TRBV7-2 and TRBJ2-5; the table gives TRBD1 as D, unverified against the DNA. 16 amino acids form the CDR3, both terminal residues included. The germline V gene has CDR1 SGHTA and CDR2 FQGNSA. The CDR3 spells CASSSGRGAARASQLL.

This clonotype was detected ten times or more. V is TRBV7-2 and J is TRBJ2-5, with TRBD2 identical over 12 bases. CDR3 length: 15 amino acids. Trimming at V came to 5 bases and at J to 6 bases, leaving 7 bases not matched to a gene. The V gene's germline CDR1 is SGHTA and CDR2 FQGNSA. The CDR3 nucleotides read TGTGCCAGCAGCATGTGGACTAGCGGGGAGAAGACCCAGTACTTC. Protein product: CASSMWTSGEKTQYF.

This clonotype was detected many times. The chain is built from TRBV6-1 and TRBJ1-1; 10 bases line up with TRBD1. Germline V CDR1 and CDR2: MNHNS, SASEGT. J was trimmed by 4 bases and V by 8 bases; bases with no gene match: 4. The CDR3 runs 13 residues. The CDR3, as DNA: TGTGCCAGCCGGGACAGGGGTCTCACTGAAGCTTTCTTT. This gives the protein CASRDRGLTEAFF.

V is TRBV18 and J is TRBJ2-1; D gene unclear. This CDR3 is built from 15 residues. Germline CDR1 is KGHSH and CDR2 is LQKENI. Trimming took off 3 bases at V and 0 bases at J, with 9 bases between the two ends. The CDR3, as DNA: TGTGCCAGCTCACCCCCCTCCGGCTCCTACAATGAGCAGTTCTTC. Translation: CASSPPSGSYNEQFF.

A remark on this clonotype: A read error may account for a junction end that differs from germline. The chain recombines TRBV11-2 with TRBJ2-5; D may match TRBD1 or TRBD2 (6 bases each). The CDR3 extends over 15 amino acids. Per the germline V gene, CDR1 is SGHAT and CDR2 is FQNNGV. The CDR3, as DNA: TGTGCCGGGGGCCCCGGGGGCCGGGTCCAAGATACCCAGTACTTC. Translation: CAGGPGGRVQDTQYF.

The V call is TRBV4-1, the J call TRBJ2-1; D is undetermined. The ends were cut back, 1 base at V and 3 bases at J, with 4 bases in the middle. This CDR3 spans 13 amino acids. Per the germline V gene, CDR1 is MGHRA and CDR2 is YSYEKL. Here the CDR3 reads CASSQVSYNEQFF. The CDR3, as DNA: TGCGCCAGCAGCCAAGTAAGCTACAATGAGCAGTTCTTC.

As for this clonotype: The CDR3 carries no conserved terminal phenylalanine or tryptophan, so it likely arises from a read error. Because the CDR3's place on the DNA is in doubt, the DNA is left out and the CDR3 is given as listed by TCRdb. The rearrangement joins TRBV7-6 to TRBJ2-6. The CDR3 spans 8 residues, counting both ends. Germline assignment: CDR1 SGHVS and CDR2 FNYEAQ. The CDR3 here is CASSEGTA.

This clonotype was observed a single time. At one of its ends the junction is not consistent with the germline gene, which may arise from a read error. The V and J genes are TRBV7-8 and TRBJ2-3; 8 nucleotides match TRBD2. CDR3 size: 16 residues. Germline V gives CDR1 SGHVS, CDR2 FQNEAQ. The CDR3, as DNA: TGTGCCAGCAGGGGCCTAGCGGGCGGTGCCCATGAGACCCAGTACTTT. Amino acids: CASRGLAGGAHETQYF. Filled out from reference TRBV7-8 and TRBJ2-3, the complete variable domain reads GAGVSQSPRYKVAKRGQDVALRCDPISGHVSLFWYQQALGQGPEFLTYFQNEAQLDKSGLPSDRFFAERPEGSVSTLKIQRTQQEDSAVYLCASRGLAGGAHETQYFGPGTRLTVL.

The V and J genes are TRBV12-2 and TRBJ2-2; the table names TRBD2, a call not compared with the DNA. TRBV12-2 is given as a pseudogene. The CDR3 length is 15 residues. The CDR3 is CASRLRTRDTGELFF. The CDR3 DNA reads TGTGCAAGTCGCCTCAGGACTAGGGACACCGGGGAGCTGTTTTTT.

This clonotype was seen just once. The CDR3, as DNA: TGTGCCAGCAGCGTCGCGAGGCGGGGAGCCAGAGACACGCAGTACTTC. Its protein is CASSVARRGARDTQYF. The chain combines TRBV11-3 with TRBJ2-4, with a weak D call TRBD2 (6 bases). Germline loops: CDR1 SGHNT, CDR2 YENEEA. V lost 5 bases and J lost 13, with 27 bases in between. CDR3 length: 16 residues.

With respect to this clonotype: Mismatch with germline at one junction end may stem from a read error. This sequence joins TRBV12-3 or TRBV12-4 and TRBJ2-4; D is tentatively TRBD1 or TRBD2 (6 bases each). The CDR3 runs 15 residues. In nucleotides, the CDR3 is TGTGGCAGCGCCCGGGGGCGGGGAGTCAAAGATACGCAGTACTTC. Translated, it gives CGSARGRGVKDTQYF.

This clonotype was recorded at least ten times. This chain uses TRBV6-4 with TRBJ2-1; 14 nucleotides align to TRBD2. The J segment lost 5 bases and the V segment lost 6 bases, leaving 3 bases of the junction unmatched. This CDR3 has 15 residues. Per the germline V gene, CDR1 is MRHNA and CDR2 is SNTAGT. The CDR3 DNA reads as TGTGCCAGCAGGGGACTAGCGGGGGACAACAATGAGCAGTTCTTC. As protein: CASRGLAGDNNEQFF.

A note on this clonotype: One end of the junction fails to match germline, which may point to a read error. V and J are TRBV12-3 or TRBV12-4 and TRBJ2-5; D could derive from TRBD1 or TRBD2 (7 bases each). This CDR3 spans 16 amino acids. The CDR3 DNA sequence: TGTGCCTGCAGGGGGGGCGGGGGCCGTGCCCAAAACACTCAGTACTTC. Its translation: CACRGGGGRAQNTQYF.

The gene calls are TRBV20-1 and TRBJ1-2; no clear D. The CDR3 extends over 13 amino acids. The V gene lost 7 bases and the J gene lost 6 bases, with 18 bases spanning the gap. CDR1 DFQATT and CDR2 SNEGSKA come from the germline V gene (reference sequence). CDR3 sequence: CSVILGQGNGYTF. The CDR3 region has the DNA TGCAGTGTCATCCTCGGCCAAGGAAATGGCTACACCTTC.

This clonotype was observed a single time. The V gene is TRBV6-1, the J gene TRBJ1-2; the D gene is possibly TRBD1 (6 bases). The CDR3 spans 13 residues. Germline CDR1 reads MNHNS; CDR2 reads SASEGT. The germline V and J ends were trimmed by 5 bases and 4 bases, with 11 bases remaining between them. CDR3 sequence reads: CASSRQESYGYTF. CDR3 bases: TGTGCCAGCAGTCGACAGGAGAGCTATGGCTACACCTTC.

This clonotype was seen many times. This rearrangement joins TRBV7-8 to TRBJ1-1; 7 nucleotides align to TRBD1. V lost 7 bases to trimming and J lost 3 bases; unmatched junction nucleotides: 5. CDR1 and CDR2 from the germline V gene are SGHVS and FQNEAQ. CDR3 size: 13 residues. CDR3 protein: CASTQGGYTEAFF. CDR3 bases: TGTGCCAGCACCCAGGGGGGATACACTGAAGCTTTCTTT.

This clonotype was recorded many times. V usage is TRBV7-6 and J usage is TRBJ2-3; 10 bases are shared with TRBD2. CDR3 length equals 17 residues. V lost 1 base, J lost 2 bases, and 6 bases stayed unmatched. Germline V gene data show CDR1 as SGHVS and CDR2 as FNYEAQ. In DNA form, the CDR3 reads TGTGCCAGCAGCTTAGGGCTAGCGGGAGATACCACAGATACGCAGTATTTT. Encoded protein: CASSLGLAGDTTDTQYF.

This clonotype was detected only once. This sequence joins TRBV7-2 and TRBJ2-3, with D perhaps TRBD1 (6 bases). Germline CDR1 reads SGHTA; CDR2 reads FQGNSA. Trimming removed 3 bases from V and 11 bases from J, with 27 bases in between. CDR3 length: 17 amino acids. The CDR3 region is CASSLGAGTLKSEEQYF. Here the CDR3 DNA reads TGTGCCAGCAGCTTGGGGGCCGGGACCCTGAAATCCGAGGAGCAGTATTTT.

On this clonotype itself: The junction shows a germline mismatch at one end, possibly a read error. This chain joins TRBV12-3 or TRBV12-4 and TRBJ2-7, with a possible D match to TRBD2 (6 bases). The length of the CDR3 is 16 residues. The CDR3 region has the DNA TGTGCCAGCCGTGCCACGGGGCGGGGCGCCAAAAACACGCAGTATTTC. Amino acids: CASRATGRGAKNTQYF.

This clonotype was counted many times. The rearrangement uses TRBV6-1 and TRBJ1-1; perhaps TRBD1 as D (5 bases). Germline V gene lookup returns CDR1 MNHNS and CDR2 SASEGT. The CDR3 totals 15 residues. V was shortened by 10 bases and J by 0 bases, with 18 bases between the two germline ends. CDR3 amino acids: CATKTRQIMNTEAFF. CDR3 bases: TGTGCCACCAAGACCAGACAGATCATGAACACTGAAGCTTTCTTT.

This clonotype has only a few counts. J is TRBJ1-4 and V is TRBV28; 7 nucleotides align to TRBD1. Trimming took 6 bases from V and 7 from J; bases not matched to a gene: 14. Germline lookup yields CDR1 MDHEN and CDR2 SYDVKM. The CDR3 totals 16 residues. The CDR3 nucleotides are TGTGCCAGCAGCCGACTACCGGGACAGCCTGGTGAAAAACTGTTTTTT. It encodes CASSRLPGQPGEKLFF.